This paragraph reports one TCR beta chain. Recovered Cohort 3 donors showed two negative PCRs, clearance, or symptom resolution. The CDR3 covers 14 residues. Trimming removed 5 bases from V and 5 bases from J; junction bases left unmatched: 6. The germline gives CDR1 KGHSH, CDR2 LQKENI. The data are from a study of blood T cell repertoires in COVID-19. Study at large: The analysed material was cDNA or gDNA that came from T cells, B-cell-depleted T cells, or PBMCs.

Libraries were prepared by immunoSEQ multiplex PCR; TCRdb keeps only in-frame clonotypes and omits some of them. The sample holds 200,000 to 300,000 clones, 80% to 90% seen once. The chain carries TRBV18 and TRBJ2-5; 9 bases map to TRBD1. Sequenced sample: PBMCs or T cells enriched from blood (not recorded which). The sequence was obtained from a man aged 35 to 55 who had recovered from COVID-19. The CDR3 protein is CASSDRGSGETQYF. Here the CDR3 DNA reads TGTGCCAGCTCAGACAGGGGGTCCGGCGAGACCCAGTACTTC.